This section outlines one T cell receptor (beta chain) sequence together with its context. The sample is drawn from a study of blood T cell repertoires in COVID-19. On the study more broadly: Acute-phase and convalescent COVID-19 samples originated in the United States, Italy and Spain.

As processed by the authors: Reference gene primer amplification in the assay estimated nucleated cell counts. Sequencing used immunoSEQ multiplex PCR; TCRdb keeps in-frame clones, though not all of them. That table furnishes V, J and clone size, whereas the DNA furnished D and trimming. This sample has just over 650,000 clones; 75% to 90% occur once, and the top ten carry about 0.24%. V gave up 4 bases and J gave up 2 bases; unmatched junction bases: 6. This CDR3 spans 15 amino acids. Germline V gene data show CDR1 as SGHRS and CDR2 as YFSETQ. The specimen was peripheral blood. The chain employs TRBV5-1 and TRBJ2-7, with 10 bases identical to TRBD1. This receptor was obtained from a woman younger than 30 with acute or convalescent COVID-19. CDR3 coding DNA: TGCGCCAGCAGCAAAGGGACAGGGGCCGCCTACGAGCAGTACTTC. Translating it yields CASSKGTGAAYEQYF. Supplemented by reference TRBV5-1 and TRBJ2-7, the full variable domain reads KAGVTQTPRYLIKTRGQQVTLSCSPISGHRSVSWYQQTPGQGLQFLFEYFSETQRNKGNFPGRFSGRQFSNSRSEMNVSTLELGDSALYLCASSKGTGAAYEQYFGPGTRLTVT.